The 16 T cell receptor beta chains in this list originate from one sample, sequenced in a study of T-cell reconstitution after alpha-beta-depleted transplantation in children. The authors prepared the TCRbeta library with unique molecular identifiers. MiXCR was run by TCRdb on the PCR reads, yielding one entry per CDR3 protein. The sample lists approximately 290,000 distinct CDR3 sequences, about 9.9% occurring once. The starting material was peripheral blood, obtained 180 days after TCRalphabeta/CD19-depleted stem cell transplant. These receptor sequences come from a male patient under 10 years old who had a stem cell transplant for chronic granulomatous disease, so the T cells may come from the graft donor.

V usage is TRBV27 and J usage is TRBJ2-7, with no clear D. With 1 base removed from V and 2 bases from J, the gap between germline ends came to 9 bases. The CDR3 has 14 residues. Germline V gene data show CDR1 as MNHEY and CDR2 as SMNVEV (reference sequence). The CDR3 sequence: CASSLFPGPYEQYF. The CDR3 DNA follows: TGTGCCAGCAGTTTATTTCCCGGTCCCTACGAGCAGTACTTC.

This clonotype has a count of ten or more. The chain links TRBV20-1 to TRBJ2-7, with D possibly TRBD1 on 6 matching bases. This CDR3 has 14 residues. The V and J ends lost 3 bases and 3 bases respectively, with 15 bases between them. Germline V lookup: CDR1 DFQATT, CDR2 SNEGSKA (reference sequence). CDR3 region: CSASRPGVGYEQYF. The DNA for the CDR3 is TGCAGTGCTAGTAGGCCAGGGGTAGGCTACGAGCAGTACTTC.

This clonotype appeared many times. The chain employs TRBV12-3 or TRBV12-4 and TRBJ2-5; D call uncertain. There are 14 residues in the CDR3. Trimming took off 5 bases at V and 7 bases at J, with 17 bases between the two ends. CDR3 region: CASSPGSSHWTQYF. CDR3 bases: TGTGCCAGCAGTCCCGGATCTAGTCATTGGACCCAGTACTTC.

This clonotype was seen at least ten times. The chain carries TRBV10-3 and TRBJ2-1, with 11 bases matching TRBD2. This CDR3 contains 16 residues. Germline CDR1 ENHRY, CDR2 SYGVKD. The J segment lost 6 bases and the V segment lost 2 bases, leaving 6 bases of the junction unmatched. The CDR3 spells CAISENLAGGPNEQFF. The CDR3 bases are TGTGCCATCAGTGAGAACCTAGCGGGAGGACCCAATGAGCAGTTCTTC.

This clonotype has at least ten counts. The J gene is TRBJ2-7, the V gene TRBV28, with D perhaps TRBD2 (6 bases). V dropped 5 bases and J dropped 4 bases, with 18 bases sitting between them. This CDR3 contains 15 residues. Germline V CDR1 and CDR2: MDHEN, SYDVKM. CDR3 sequence: CASSPGLARVYEQYF. CDR3 sequence (DNA): TGTGCCAGCAGTCCGGGACTGGCGAGGGTTTACGAGCAGTACTTC.

In this sample, this clonotype turned up many times. The chain carries TRBV12-3 or TRBV12-4 and TRBJ1-2; D gene unclear. The length of the CDR3 is 14 residues. The V end lost 6 bases, the J end lost 6 bases, and 17 bases lay between the germline ends. CDR3 sequence: CASRPPGQEDGYTF. Written as DNA, the CDR3 is TGTGCCAGCAGACCCCCGGGCCAGGAGGATGGCTACACCTTC.

Ten or more counts support this clonotype. The chain has TRBV19 and TRBJ1-1; D not resolved. CDR1 and CDR2 (germline): LNHDA, SQIVND (reference sequence). Trimming cost V 0 bases and J 4 bases, with 6 bases left between them. There are 13 residues in the CDR3. This chain's CDR3 is CASSIETGTEAFF. CDR3 in DNA: TGTGCCAGTAGTATAGAGACGGGCACTGAAGCTTTCTTT.

This clonotype was detected ten times or more. The gene calls are TRBV9 and TRBJ2-1; no firm D call. Germline-derived CDR1 and CDR2 are SGDLS and YYNGEE. Deletions cut 4 bases from V and 3 bases from J, with 14 bases between. The CDR3 consists of 15 residues. CDR3 protein: CASSSNSILYNEQFF. CDR3 in DNA: TGTGCCAGCAGCTCCAACAGCATACTCTACAATGAGCAGTTCTTC. Based on the CDR3 plus reference TRBV9 and TRBJ2-1, the full variable domain is DSGVTQTPKHLITATGQRVTLRCSPRSGDLSVYWYQQSLDQGLQFLIQYYNGEERAKGNILERFSAQQFPDLHSELNLSSLELGDSALYFCASSSNSILYNEQFFGPGTRLTVL.

This clonotype has ten or more counts. The chain has TRBV20-1 and TRBJ2-7; 11 nucleotides agree with TRBD2. In germline, CDR1 is DFQATT, CDR2 SNEGSKA (reference sequence). V was pared by 6 bases and J by 3 bases, with 7 bases of the junction left unmatched. The CDR3 is made up of 14 amino acids. The CDR3 sequence is CSAHASGRIYEQYF. The CDR3, as DNA: TGCAGTGCCCACGCTAGCGGGAGGATCTACGAGCAGTACTTC.

The sample holds a few counts of this clonotype. V gene TRBV4-2 combines with J gene TRBJ2-2, with TRBD1 matching 8 bases. Germline CDR1 reads LGHNA; CDR2 reads YNFKEQ. J gave up 0 bases and V 2 bases, and 5 bases lay outside the gene matches. The CDR3 spans 17 residues. CDR3: CASSQLGQGANTGELFF. The CDR3 DNA follows: TGTGCCAGCAGCCAACTTGGACAGGGAGCGAACACCGGGGAGCTGTTTTTT.

The rearrangement joins TRBV4-1 to TRBJ2-5; possibly TRBD2 for D (6 bases). The CDR3 has 17 amino acids. Germline V gene lookup returns CDR1 MGHRA and CDR2 YSYEKL. Deletions cut 0 bases from V and 0 bases from J, with 14 bases between. The CDR3 region has the DNA TGCGCCAGCAGCCAAGACGGTAGCGGAGCGTACCAAGAGACCCAGTACTTC. It specifies CASSQDGSGAYQETQYF.

This clonotype was seen ten or more times. The gene calls are TRBV15 and TRBJ2-7; 8 bases fit TRBD2. CDR3 size: 14 residues. Germline lookup yields CDR1 LNHNV and CDR2 YYDKDF (reference sequence). The J segment lost 6 bases and the V segment lost 3 bases, leaving 7 bases of the junction unmatched. The CDR3 region is CATSRPGGPREQYF. CDR3 sequence (DNA): TGTGCCACCAGCAGGCCGGGAGGGCCACGCGAGCAGTACTTC.

This clonotype has ten or more counts. The chain uses TRBV28 and TRBJ2-3; 9 bases are shared with TRBD2. Germline-derived CDR1 and CDR2 are MDHEN and SYDVKM. This CDR3 has 13 amino acids. V gave up 9 bases and J gave up 1 base; unmatched junction bases: 2. The DNA of the CDR3 is TGTGCCAGTAGGACTAGCGGCACAGATACGCAGTATTTT. This codes for CASRTSGTDTQYF.

This clonotype was recorded at least ten times. The J gene is TRBJ2-1, the V gene TRBV12-3 or TRBV12-4; 8 bases fit TRBD2. There are 15 residues in the CDR3. The trim removed 6 bases at V and 6 bases at J, leaving 10 bases unmatched. The CDR3 here is CASRPNLAGINEQFF. Here the CDR3 DNA reads TGTGCCAGCAGACCTAACTTAGCGGGAATCAATGAGCAGTTCTTC.

This clonotype was counted many times. The gene calls are TRBV20-1 and TRBJ2-1, with TRBD2 as a possible D gene (5 bases). With 6 bases removed from V and 5 bases from J, the gap between germline ends came to 20 bases. This CDR3 comprises 15 residues. Germline-derived CDR1 and CDR2 are DFQATT and SNEGSKA (reference sequence). The CDR3 sequence: CSATGLFWADNEQFF. In nucleotides, the CDR3 is TGCAGTGCCACCGGACTTTTCTGGGCGGACAATGAGCAGTTCTTC.

This chain connects TRBV2 to TRBJ1-4, with 7 bases aligning to TRBD1. J lost 6 bases, V lost 6 bases, and 4 bases had no gene match. The CDR3 contains 13 residues. Germline V gives CDR1 SNHLY, CDR2 FYNNEI. CDR3 sequence reads: CASRQGSYEKLFF. CDR3 in DNA: TGTGCCAGCAGACAGGGGTCCTATGAAAAACTGTTTTTT.